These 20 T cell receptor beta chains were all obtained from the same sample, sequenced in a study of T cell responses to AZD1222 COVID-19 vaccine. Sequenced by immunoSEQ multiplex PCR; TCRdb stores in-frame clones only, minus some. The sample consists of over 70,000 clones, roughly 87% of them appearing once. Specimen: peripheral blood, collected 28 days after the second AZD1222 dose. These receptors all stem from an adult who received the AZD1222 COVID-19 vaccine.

The DNA of the CDR3 is TGTGCCAGCAGCCAAGGATCGTCCCAGCATTTT. Encoded protein: CASSQGSSQHF. This chain links TRBV3-1 (or the pseudogene TRBV3-2) with TRBJ1-5; D gene uncertain. Trimming pared 1 base from V and 11 bases from J, leaving 6 bases between. Per germline, CDR1 LGHDT and CDR2 YNNKEL (reference sequence). The CDR3 runs to 11 residues.

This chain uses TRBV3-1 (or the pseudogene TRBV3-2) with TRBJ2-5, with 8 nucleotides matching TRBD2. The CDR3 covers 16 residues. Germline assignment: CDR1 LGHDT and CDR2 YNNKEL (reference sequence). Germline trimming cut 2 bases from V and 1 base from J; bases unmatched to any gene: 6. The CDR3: CASSQTTAGAQETQYF. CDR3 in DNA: TGTGCCAGCAGCCAAACCACAGCGGGGGCCCAAGAGACCCAGTACTTC.

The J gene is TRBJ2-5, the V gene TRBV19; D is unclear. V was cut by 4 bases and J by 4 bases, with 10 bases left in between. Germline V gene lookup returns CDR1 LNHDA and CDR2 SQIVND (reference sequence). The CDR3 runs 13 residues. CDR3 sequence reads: CASSTPRRETQYF. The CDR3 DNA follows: TGTGCCAGTAGTACCCCAAGGCGAGAGACCCAGTACTTC.

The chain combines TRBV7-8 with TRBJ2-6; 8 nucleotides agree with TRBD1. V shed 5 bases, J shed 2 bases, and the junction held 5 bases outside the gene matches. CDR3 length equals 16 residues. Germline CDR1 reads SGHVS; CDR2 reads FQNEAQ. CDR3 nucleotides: TGTGCCAGCAGCCCGATCAGGGGGCCTGGGGCCAACGTCCTGACTTTC. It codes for CASSPIRGPGANVLTF. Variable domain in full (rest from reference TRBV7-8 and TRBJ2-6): GAGVSQSPRYKVAKRGQDVALRCDPISGHVSLFWYQQALGQGPEFLTYFQNEAQLDKSGLPSDRFFAERPEGSVSTLKIQRTQQEDSAVYLCASSPIRGPGANVLTFGAGSRLTVL.

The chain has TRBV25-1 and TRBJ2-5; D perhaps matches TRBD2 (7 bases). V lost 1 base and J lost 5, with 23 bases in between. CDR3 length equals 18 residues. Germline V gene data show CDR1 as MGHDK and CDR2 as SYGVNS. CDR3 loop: CASSEWYMEGGTGETQYF. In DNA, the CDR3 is TGTGCCAGCAGTGAATGGTATATGGAGGGGGGGACCGGGGAGACCCAGTACTTC.

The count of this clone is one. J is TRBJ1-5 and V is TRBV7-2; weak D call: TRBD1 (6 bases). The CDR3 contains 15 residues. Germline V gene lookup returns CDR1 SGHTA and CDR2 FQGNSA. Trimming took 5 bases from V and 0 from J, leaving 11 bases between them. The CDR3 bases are TGTGCCAGCAGCACAGGGTTCTATAGCAATCAGCCCCAGCATTTT. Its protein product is CASSTGFYSNQPQHF.

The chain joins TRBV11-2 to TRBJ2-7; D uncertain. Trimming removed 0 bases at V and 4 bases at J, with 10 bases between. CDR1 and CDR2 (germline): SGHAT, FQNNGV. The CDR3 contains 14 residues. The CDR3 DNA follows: TGTGCCAGCAGCTTAGAGGTAGGAGAGTACGAGCAGTACTTC. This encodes CASSLEVGEYEQYF.

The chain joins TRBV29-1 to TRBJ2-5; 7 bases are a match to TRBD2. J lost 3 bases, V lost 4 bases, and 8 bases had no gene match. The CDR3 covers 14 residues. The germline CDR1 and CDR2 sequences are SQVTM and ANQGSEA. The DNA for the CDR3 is TGCAGCGTTGTTAGTGGACTAGTGAAAGAGACCCAGTACTTC. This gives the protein CSVVSGLVKETQYF.

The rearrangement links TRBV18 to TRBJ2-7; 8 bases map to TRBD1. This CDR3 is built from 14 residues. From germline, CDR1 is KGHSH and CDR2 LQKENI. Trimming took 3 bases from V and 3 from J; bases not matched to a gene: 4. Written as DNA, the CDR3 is TGTGCCAGCTCACCCCCCGGACAGGGCTACGAGCAGTACTTC. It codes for CASSPPGQGYEQYF.

As DNA, the CDR3 is TGTGCCAGCAGCTTAGGGGCAGATGTCAACTATGGCTACACCTTC. It codes for CASSLGADVNYGYTF. The rearrangement uses TRBV7-9 and TRBJ1-2; D uncertain. CDR1 and CDR2 from the germline V gene are SEHNR and FQNEAQ (reference sequence). The CDR3 consists of 15 residues. V was pared by 1 base and J by 2 bases, with 11 bases between.

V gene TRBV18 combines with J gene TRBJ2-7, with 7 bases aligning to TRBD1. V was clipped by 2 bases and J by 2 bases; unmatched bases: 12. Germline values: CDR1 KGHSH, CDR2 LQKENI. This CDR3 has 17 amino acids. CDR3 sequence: CASSPGLAGTATYEQYF. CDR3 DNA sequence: TGTGCCAGCTCACCAGGGCTGGCCGGGACAGCCACCTACGAGCAGTACTTC.

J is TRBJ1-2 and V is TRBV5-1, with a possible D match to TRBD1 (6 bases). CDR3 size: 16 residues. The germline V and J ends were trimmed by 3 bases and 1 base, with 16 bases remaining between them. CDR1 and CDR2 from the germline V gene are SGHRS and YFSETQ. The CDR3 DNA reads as TGCGCCAGCAGCTGGGCTCAGGGGAGAATTAACTATGGCTACACCTTC. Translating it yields CASSWAQGRINYGYTF.

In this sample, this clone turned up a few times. The CDR3 loop is CATTGNMPNTEAFF. The DNA for the CDR3 is TGTGCCACCACAGGGAATATGCCGAACACTGAAGCTTTCTTT. The V gene is TRBV2, the J gene TRBJ1-1; maybe TRBD1 (6 bases). Germline CDR1 reads SNHLY; CDR2 reads FYNNEI. Trimming removed 10 bases from V and 1 base from J, with 16 bases in between. CDR3 length equals 14 residues.

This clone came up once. The CDR3 bases are TGTGCCAGCAGCTATGGACTAGCGGGGCGACACTCCTACGAGCAGTACGTC. It translates to CASSYGLAGRHSYEQYV. The gene calls are TRBV11-2 and TRBJ2-7; 12 bases agree with TRBD2. The germline gives CDR1 SGHAT, CDR2 FQNNGV. This CDR3 has 17 amino acids. V was clipped by 4 bases and J by 0 bases; unmatched bases: 7.

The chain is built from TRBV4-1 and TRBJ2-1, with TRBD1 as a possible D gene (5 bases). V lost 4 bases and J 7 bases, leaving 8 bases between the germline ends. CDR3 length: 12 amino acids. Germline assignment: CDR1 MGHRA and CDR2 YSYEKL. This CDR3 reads CASSLQGNEQFF. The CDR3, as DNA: TGCGCCAGCAGCCTCCAGGGTAATGAGCAGTTCTTC.

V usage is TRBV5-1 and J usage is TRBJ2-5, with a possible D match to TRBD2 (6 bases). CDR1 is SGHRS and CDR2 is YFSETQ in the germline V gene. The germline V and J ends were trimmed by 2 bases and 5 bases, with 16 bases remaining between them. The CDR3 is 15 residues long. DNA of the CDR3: TGCGCCAGCAGCTTAGGCGGGGCCTACAGGGAGACCCAGTACTTC. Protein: CASSLGGAYRETQYF.

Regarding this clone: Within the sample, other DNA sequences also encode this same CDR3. CDR3 loop: CSARVTEAFF. The CDR3 DNA reads TGCAGCGCCCGAGTCACTGAAGCTTTCTTT. This chain uses TRBV29-1 with TRBJ1-1; D unresolved. Germline values: CDR1 SQVTM, CDR2 ANQGSEA. V was trimmed by 7 bases and J by 4 bases, leaving 7 bases between them. The CDR3 sequence is 10 residues long.

The CDR3 sequence is CASREGGAPPAQYF. The CDR3 DNA reads as TGTGCCAGCCGAGAGGGGGGGGCTCCCCCGGCCCAGTACTTC. The V call is TRBV5-8, the J call TRBJ2-5, with D perhaps matching TRBD2 (7 bases). Trimming took off 7 bases at V and 9 bases at J, with 22 bases between the two ends. The germline V gene encodes CDR1 SGHTS and CDR2 YDEGEE. The CDR3 runs 14 residues.

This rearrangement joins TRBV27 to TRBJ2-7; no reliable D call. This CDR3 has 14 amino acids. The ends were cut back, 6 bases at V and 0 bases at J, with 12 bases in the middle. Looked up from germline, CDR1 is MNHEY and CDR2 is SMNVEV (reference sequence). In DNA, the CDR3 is TGTGCCAGCAGCCACGGTCCTAGCTCCTACGAGCAGTACGTC. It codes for CASSHGPSSYEQYV.

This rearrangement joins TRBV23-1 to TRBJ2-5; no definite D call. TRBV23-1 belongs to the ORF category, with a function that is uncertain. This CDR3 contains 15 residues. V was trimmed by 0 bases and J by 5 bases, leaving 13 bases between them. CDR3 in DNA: TGCGCCAGCAGTCAATCGAGGCGTGCAGAGGAGACCCAGTACTTC. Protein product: CASSQSRRAEETQYF.